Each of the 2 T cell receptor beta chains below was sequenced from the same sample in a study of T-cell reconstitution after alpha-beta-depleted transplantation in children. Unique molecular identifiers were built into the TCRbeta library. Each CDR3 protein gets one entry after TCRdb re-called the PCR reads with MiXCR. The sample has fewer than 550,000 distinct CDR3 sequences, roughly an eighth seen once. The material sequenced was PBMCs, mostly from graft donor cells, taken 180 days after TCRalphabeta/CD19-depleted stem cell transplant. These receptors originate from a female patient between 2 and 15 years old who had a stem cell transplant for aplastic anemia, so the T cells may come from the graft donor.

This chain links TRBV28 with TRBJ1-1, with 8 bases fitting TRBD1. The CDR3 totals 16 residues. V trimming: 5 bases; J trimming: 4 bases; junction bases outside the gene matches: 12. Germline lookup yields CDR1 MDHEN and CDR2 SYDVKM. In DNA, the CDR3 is TGTGCCAGCAGTCGTTACAGGGGGGCTTTGAGCACTGAAGCTTTCTTT. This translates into CASSRYRGALSTEAFF.

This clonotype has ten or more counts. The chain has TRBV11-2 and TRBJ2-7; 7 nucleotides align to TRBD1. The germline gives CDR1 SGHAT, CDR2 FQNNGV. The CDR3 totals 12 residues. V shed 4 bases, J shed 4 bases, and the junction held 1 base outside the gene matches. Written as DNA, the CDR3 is TGTGCCAGCAGCTCACAGGGGTACGAGCAGTACGTC. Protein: CASSSQGYEQYV.